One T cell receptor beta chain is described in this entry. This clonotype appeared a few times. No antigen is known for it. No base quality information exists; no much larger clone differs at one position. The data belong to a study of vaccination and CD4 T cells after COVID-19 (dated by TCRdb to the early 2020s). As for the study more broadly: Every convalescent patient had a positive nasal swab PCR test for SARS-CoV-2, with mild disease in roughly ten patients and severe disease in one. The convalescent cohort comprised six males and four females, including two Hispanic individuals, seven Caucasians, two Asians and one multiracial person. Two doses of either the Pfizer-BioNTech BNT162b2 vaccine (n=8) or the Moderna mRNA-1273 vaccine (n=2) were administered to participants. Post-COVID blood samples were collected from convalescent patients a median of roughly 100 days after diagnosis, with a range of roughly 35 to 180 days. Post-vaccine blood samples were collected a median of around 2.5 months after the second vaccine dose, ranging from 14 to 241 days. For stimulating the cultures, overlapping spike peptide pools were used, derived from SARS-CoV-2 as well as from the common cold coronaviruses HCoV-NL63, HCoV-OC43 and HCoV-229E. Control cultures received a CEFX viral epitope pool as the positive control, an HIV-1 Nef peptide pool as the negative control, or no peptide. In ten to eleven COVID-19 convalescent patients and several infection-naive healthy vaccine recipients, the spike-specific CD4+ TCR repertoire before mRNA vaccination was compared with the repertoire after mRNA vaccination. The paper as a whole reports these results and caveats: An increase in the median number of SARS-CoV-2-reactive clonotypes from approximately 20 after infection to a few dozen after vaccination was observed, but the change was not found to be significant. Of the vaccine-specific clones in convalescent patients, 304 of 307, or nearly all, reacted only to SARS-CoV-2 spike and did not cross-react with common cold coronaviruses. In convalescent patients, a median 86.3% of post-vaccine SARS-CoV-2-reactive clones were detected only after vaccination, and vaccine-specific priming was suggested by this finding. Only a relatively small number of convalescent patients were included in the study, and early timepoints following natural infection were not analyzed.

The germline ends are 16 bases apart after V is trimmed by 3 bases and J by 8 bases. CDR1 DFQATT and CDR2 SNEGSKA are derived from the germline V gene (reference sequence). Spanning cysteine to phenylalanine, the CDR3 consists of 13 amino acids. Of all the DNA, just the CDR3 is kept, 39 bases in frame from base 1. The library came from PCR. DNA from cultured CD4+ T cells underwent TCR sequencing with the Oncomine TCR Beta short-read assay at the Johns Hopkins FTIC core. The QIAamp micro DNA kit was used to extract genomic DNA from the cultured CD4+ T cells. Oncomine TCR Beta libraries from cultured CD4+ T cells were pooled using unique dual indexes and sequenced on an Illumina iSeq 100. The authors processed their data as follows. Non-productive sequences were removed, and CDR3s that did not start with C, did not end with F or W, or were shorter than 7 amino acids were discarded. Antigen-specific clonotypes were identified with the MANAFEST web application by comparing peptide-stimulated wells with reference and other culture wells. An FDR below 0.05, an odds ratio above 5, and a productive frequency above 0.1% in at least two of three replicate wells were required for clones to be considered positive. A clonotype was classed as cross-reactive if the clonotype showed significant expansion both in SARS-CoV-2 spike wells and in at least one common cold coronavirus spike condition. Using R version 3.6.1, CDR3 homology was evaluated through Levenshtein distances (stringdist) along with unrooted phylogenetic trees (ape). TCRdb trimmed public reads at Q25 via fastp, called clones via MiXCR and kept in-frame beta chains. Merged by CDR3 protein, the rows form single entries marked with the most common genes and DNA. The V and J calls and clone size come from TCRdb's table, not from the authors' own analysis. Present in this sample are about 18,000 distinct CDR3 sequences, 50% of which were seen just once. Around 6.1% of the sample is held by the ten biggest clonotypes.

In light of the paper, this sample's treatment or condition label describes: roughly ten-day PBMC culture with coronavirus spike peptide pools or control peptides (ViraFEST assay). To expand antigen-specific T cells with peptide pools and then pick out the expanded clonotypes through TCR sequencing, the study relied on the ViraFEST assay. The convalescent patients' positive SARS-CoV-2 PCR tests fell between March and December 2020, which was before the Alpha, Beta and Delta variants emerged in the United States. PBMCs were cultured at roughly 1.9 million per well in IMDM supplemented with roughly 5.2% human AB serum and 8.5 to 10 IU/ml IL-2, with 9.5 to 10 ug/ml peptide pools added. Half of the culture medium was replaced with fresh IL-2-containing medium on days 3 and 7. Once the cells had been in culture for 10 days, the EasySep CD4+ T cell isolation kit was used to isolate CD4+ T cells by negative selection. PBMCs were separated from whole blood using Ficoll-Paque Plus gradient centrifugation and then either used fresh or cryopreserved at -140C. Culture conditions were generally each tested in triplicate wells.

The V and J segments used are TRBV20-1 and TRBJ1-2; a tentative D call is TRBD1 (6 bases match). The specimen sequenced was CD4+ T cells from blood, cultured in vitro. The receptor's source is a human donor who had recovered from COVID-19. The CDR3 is CSARVVGGDGYTF. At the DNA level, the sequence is TGCAGTGCTAGGGTGGTCGGGGGCGACGGCTACACCTTC.